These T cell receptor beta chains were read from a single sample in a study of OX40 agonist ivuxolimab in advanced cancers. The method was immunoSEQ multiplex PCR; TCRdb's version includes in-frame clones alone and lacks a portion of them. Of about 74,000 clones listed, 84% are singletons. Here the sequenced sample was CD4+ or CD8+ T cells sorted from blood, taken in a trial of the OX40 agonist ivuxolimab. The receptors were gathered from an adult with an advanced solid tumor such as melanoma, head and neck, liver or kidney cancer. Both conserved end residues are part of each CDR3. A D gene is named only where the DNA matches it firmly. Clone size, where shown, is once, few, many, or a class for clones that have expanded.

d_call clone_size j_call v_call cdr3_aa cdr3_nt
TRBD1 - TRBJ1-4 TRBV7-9 CASSWDRGNNEKLFF TGTGCCAGCAGCTGGGACAGGGGTAATAATGAAAAACTGTTTTTT
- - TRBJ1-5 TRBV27 CASSLFWGNQPQHF TGTGCCAGCAGTTTATTTTGGGGAAATCAGCCCCAGCATTTT
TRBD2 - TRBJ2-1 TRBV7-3 CASSLTRRAGNSYNEQFF TGTGCCAGCAGCTTAACGAGGAGAGCGGGAAACTCCTACAATGAGCAGTTCTTC
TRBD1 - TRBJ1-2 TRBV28 CASSFTSGQGNYGYTF TGTGCCAGCAGCTTTACCTCGGGACAGGGTAACTATGGCTACACCTTC
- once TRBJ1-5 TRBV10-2 CASRDRHSNQPQHF TGCGCCAGCAGGGACAGACATAGCAATCAGCCCCAGCATTTT
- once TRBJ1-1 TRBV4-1 CASSPQTVNTEAFF TGCGCCAGCAGCCCACAGACCGTGAACACTGAAGCTTTCTTT
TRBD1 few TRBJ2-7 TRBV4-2 CASSQPHGDRGSGEQYF TGTGCCAGCAGCCAACCCCACGGGGACAGGGGTTCAGGAGAGCAGTACTTC
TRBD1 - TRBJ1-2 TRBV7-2 CASSLSGTGGNYGYTF TGTGCCAGCAGCTTGTCCGGGACAGGTGGTAACTATGGCTACACCTTC
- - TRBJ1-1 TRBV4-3 CASSLSGGFTEAFF TGCGCCAGCAGCCTATCTGGGGGGTTCACTGAAGCTTTCTTT
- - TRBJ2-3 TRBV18 CASSPRDTQYF TGTGCCAGCTCACCGCGCGATACGCAGTATTTT
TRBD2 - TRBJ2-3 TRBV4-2 CASSQDGVAGGPGTDTQYF TGTGCCAGCAGCCAAGATGGGGTAGCGGGAGGGCCGGGCACAGATACGCAGTATTTT
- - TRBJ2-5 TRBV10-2 CASKTVMLETQYF TGCGCCAGCAAAACAGTGATGTTGGAGACCCAGTACTTC
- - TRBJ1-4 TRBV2 CASSEMTATNEKLFF TGTGCCAGCAGTGAAATGACAGCAACTAATGAAAAACTGTTTTTT
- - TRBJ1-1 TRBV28 CASSLELYGAFF TGTGCCAGCAGTTTAGAGCTCTACGGGGCTTTCTTT
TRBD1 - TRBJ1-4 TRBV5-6 CASSPRGGQGEKLFF TGTGCCAGCAGCCCCAGGGGAGGACAGGGCGAAAAACTGTTTTTT
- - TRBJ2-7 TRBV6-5 CATSYEQYF TGTGCCACCTCCTACGAGCAGTACTTC
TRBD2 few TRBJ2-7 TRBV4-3 CASSQARTSYEQYF TGCGCCAGCAGCCAAGCCAGGACTAGCTACGAGCAGTACTTC